The 14 T cell receptor beta chains below come from one sample, sequenced in a study of PD-1 and CTLA-4 blockade in melanoma. Measured with immunoSEQ multiplex PCR; TCRdb has only the in-frame clones, and not every one. This table has around 31,000 clones, 88% appearing once. The input for sequencing was CD8+ T cells from peripheral blood, taken from a patient given anti-PD-1 treatment. Receptors originate from a human donor with melanoma.

V and J are TRBV27 and TRBJ2-7; D uncertain. Trimming cost V 5 bases and J 0 bases, with 11 bases left between them. This CDR3 is built from 14 residues. From germline, CDR1 is MNHEY and CDR2 SMNVEV (reference sequence). The CDR3 reads CASSPGPSSYEQYF. CDR3 nucleotide sequence: TGTGCCAGCAGTCCCGGGCCTAGCTCCTACGAGCAGTACTTC.

Regarding this clone: Different DNA sequences within this sample yield the same CDR3. The genes are TRBV7-9 and TRBJ1-1; D ambiguous. The CDR3 has 12 amino acids. Trimming took off 5 bases at V and 3 bases at J, with 7 bases between the two ends. Germline-derived CDR1 and CDR2 are SEHNR and FQNEAQ (reference sequence). The CDR3 here is CASSLPYTEAFF. The CDR3, as DNA: TGTGCCAGCAGCCTCCCCTACACTGAAGCTTTCTTT. Variable domain in full (rest from reference TRBV7-9 and TRBJ1-1): DTGVSQNPRHKITKRGQNVTFRCDPISEHNRLYWYRQTLGQGPEFLTYFQNEAQLEKSRLLSDRFSAERPKGSFSTLEIQRTEQGDSAMYLCASSLPYTEAFFGQGTRLTVV.

This sequence joins TRBV28 and TRBJ2-3; 7 bases are shared with TRBD1. The CDR3 consists of 17 residues. The germline CDR1 and CDR2 sequences are MDHEN and SYDVKM. Trimming removed 2 bases from V and 0 bases from J; junction bases left unmatched: 8. The CDR3 sequence is CASSLDLGGSSTDTQYF. CDR3 bases: TGTGCCAGCAGTTTAGATCTAGGGGGCTCTAGCACAGATACGCAGTATTTT.

This chain connects TRBV27 to TRBJ2-1, with unresolved D. Germline CDR1 MNHEY, CDR2 SMNVEV (reference sequence). The germline V and J ends were trimmed by 0 bases and 4 bases, with 4 bases remaining between them. The CDR3 totals 13 residues. In nucleotides, the CDR3 is TGTGCCAGCAGTTTATCGGTATACAATGAGCAGTTCTTC. Its protein product is CASSLSVYNEQFF.

The count of this clone is one. The rearrangement uses TRBV28 and TRBJ2-1, with D tentatively TRBD1 or TRBD2 (5 bases each). This CDR3 spans 13 amino acids. Germline CDR1 is MDHEN and CDR2 is SYDVKM. The V and J ends lost 4 bases and 15 bases respectively, with 19 bases between them. For the CDR3, the DNA is TGTGCCAGCAGTTCGGGGACCGTCTACGATCGGTTCTTC. Protein product: CASSSGTVYDRFF.

This chain joins TRBV28 and TRBJ2-1; no firm D call. Germline V gene lookup returns CDR1 MDHEN and CDR2 SYDVKM. Trimming stripped 0 bases from V and 0 bases from J, with 9 bases between. The CDR3 is 16 amino acids. CDR3 DNA: TGTGCCAGCAGTTTATGGACACTAAGCTCCTACAATGAGCAGTTCTTC. Residues: CASSLWTLSSYNEQFF.

The chain employs TRBV9 and TRBJ2-7; D uncertain. Looked up from germline, CDR1 is SGDLS and CDR2 is YYNGEE. The CDR3 contains 14 residues. Trimming left V 0 bases short and J 5 bases short, with 12 bases between. CDR3 in amino acids: CASSVGVAQDEQYF. For the CDR3, the DNA is TGTGCCAGCAGCGTAGGGGTAGCCCAGGACGAGCAGTACTTC.

The chain links TRBV6-5 to TRBJ2-3, with TRBD1 matching over 7 bases. CDR1 MNHEY and CDR2 SVGAGI come from the germline V gene. Unmatched junction bases numbered 6, after V lost 6 bases and J lost 0 bases. This CDR3 is built from 15 residues. This chain's CDR3 is CASRLGQISTDTQYF. The CDR3 DNA sequence: TGTGCCAGCAGACTGGGACAGATCAGCACAGATACGCAGTATTTT.

This clone came up a few times. The V and J genes are TRBV7-8 and TRBJ2-1; no firm D call. The germline V and J ends were trimmed by 5 bases and 8 bases, with 13 bases remaining between them. Per germline, CDR1 SGHVS and CDR2 FQNEAQ. CDR3 length equals 13 residues. Here the CDR3 reads CASSPGSVDEQFF. The CDR3 nucleotides are TGTGCCAGCAGCCCCGGTAGTGTCGATGAGCAGTTCTTC.

The chain uses TRBV12-3 or TRBV12-4 and TRBJ1-1, with 10 nucleotides matching TRBD1. The CDR3 extends over 12 amino acids. Unmatched junction bases numbered 2, after V lost 3 bases and J lost 10 bases. CDR3 DNA sequence: TGTGCCAGCAGTTTGGACAGGGGGACAGCTTTCTTT. As protein: CASSLDRGTAFF.

Relative to its sample, this clone is medium-sized (0.01 to 0.1%). The chain links TRBV10-3 to TRBJ2-7, with 7 bases aligning to TRBD2. The CDR3 covers 14 residues. V was clipped by 8 bases and J by 4 bases; unmatched bases: 11. Germline-derived CDR1 and CDR2 are ENHRY and SYGVKD. The CDR3 bases are TGTGCCATCGGGAGGGAAGCTTGGGGTTACGAGCAGTACTTC. The encoded protein is CAIGREAWGYEQYF.

J is TRBJ2-3 and V is TRBV5-8; D perhaps matches TRBD1 (5 bases). The CDR3 length is 13 residues. From germline, CDR1 is SGHTS and CDR2 YDEGEE. Trimming cost V 6 bases and J 1 base, with 9 bases left between them. The CDR3 bases are TGTGCCAGCAACTGGGGCGGCACAGATACGCAGTATTTT. It encodes CASNWGGTDTQYF.

This chain uses TRBV27 with TRBJ2-5, with 7 nucleotides matching TRBD1. Germline CDR1 and CDR2: MNHEY and SMNVEV (reference sequence). J lost 4 bases, V lost 2 bases, and 7 bases had no gene match. The CDR3 loop spans 15 amino acids. In nucleotides, the CDR3 is TGTGCCAGCAGTTTAGCGACAGGGAGAGGAGAGACCCAGTACTTC. Its translation: CASSLATGRGETQYF.

This clone was seen a single time. The chain joins TRBV3-1 (or the pseudogene TRBV3-2) to TRBJ1-2; no firm D call. This CDR3 is 16 amino acids long. Per the germline V gene, CDR1 is LGHDT and CDR2 is YNNKEL (reference sequence). The V end lost 3 bases, the J end lost 3 bases, and 17 bases lay between the germline ends. The CDR3 nucleotides are TGTGCCAGCAGCCAGGCCGGGGTAGGGCTCGACTATGGCTACACCTTC. Translated: CASSQAGVGLDYGYTF.